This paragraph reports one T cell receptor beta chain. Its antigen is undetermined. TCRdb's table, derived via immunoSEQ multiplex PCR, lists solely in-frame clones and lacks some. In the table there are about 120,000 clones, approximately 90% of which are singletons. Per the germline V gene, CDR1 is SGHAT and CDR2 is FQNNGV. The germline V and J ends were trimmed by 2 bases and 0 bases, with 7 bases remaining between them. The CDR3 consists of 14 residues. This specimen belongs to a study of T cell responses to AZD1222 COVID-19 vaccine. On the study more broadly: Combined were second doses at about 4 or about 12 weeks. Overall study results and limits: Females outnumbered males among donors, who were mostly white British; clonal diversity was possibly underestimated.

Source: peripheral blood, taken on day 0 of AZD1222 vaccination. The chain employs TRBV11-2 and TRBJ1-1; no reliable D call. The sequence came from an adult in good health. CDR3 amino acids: CASSLPPMNTEAFF. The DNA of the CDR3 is TGTGCCAGCAGCTTACCACCAATGAACACTGAAGCTTTCTTT. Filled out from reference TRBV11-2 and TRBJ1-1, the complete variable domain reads EAGVAQSPRYKIIEKRQSVAFWCNPISGHATLYWYQQILGQGPKLLIQFQNNGVVDDSQLPKDRFSAERLKGVDSTLKIQPAKLEDSAVYLCASSLPPMNTEAFFGQGTRLTVV.